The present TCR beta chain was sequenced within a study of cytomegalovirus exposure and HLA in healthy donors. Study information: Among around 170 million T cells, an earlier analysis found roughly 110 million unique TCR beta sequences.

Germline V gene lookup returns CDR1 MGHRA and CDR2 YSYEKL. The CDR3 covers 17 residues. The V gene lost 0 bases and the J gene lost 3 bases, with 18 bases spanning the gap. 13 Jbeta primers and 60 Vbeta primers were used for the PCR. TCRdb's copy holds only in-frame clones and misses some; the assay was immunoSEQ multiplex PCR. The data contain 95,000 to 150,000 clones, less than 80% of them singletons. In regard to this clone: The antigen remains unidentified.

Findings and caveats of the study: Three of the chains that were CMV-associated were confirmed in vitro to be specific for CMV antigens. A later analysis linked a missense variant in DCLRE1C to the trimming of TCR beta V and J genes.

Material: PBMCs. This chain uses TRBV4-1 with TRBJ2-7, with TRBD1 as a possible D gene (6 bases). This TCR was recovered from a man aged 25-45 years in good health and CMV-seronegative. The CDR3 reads CASSQDQTGPPYYEQYF. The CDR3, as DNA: TGCGCCAGCAGCCAAGACCAGACAGGCCCACCTTACTACGAGCAGTACTTC.